In this sample, the clone carrying this T cell receptor (beta chain) turned up a few times. Its antigen is unknown. Stated time point: late sampling 161 to 241 days after vaccination in a few convalescent patients. The treatment denotes: roughly 10-day PBMC culture with coronavirus spike peptide pools or control peptides (ViraFEST assay). The record originates from a study of vaccination and CD4 T cells after COVID-19. This CDR3 region has 15 residues. V was shortened by 8 bases and J by 7 bases, with 18 bases between the two germline ends. CDR1 is MNHNS and CDR2 is SASEGT in the germline V gene. Cultured CD4+ T-cell DNA underwent Oncomine TCR Beta short-read sequencing. TCRdb fed the PCR reads into MiXCR, producing one record per CDR3 protein. The sample has tens of thousands of distinct CDR3 sequences; less than 45% are singletons. Study results and caveats: The appearance of a median 86.3% of reactive clones in convalescent patients occurred only post-vaccination.

The sample in question was CD4+ T cells from blood, cultured in vitro, obtained about 7 months after SARS-CoV-2 vaccination. The source of this sequence is a human donor who had recovered from COVID-19. The chain couples TRBV6-1 to TRBJ1-6; D might be TRBD1 (5 bases). The CDR3 reads CASGRWFGDNSPLHF. Written as DNA, the CDR3 is TGTGCCAGCGGTCGGTGGTTTGGGGACAATTCACCCCTCCACTTT.